One T cell receptor beta chain is described in this entry. The data were produced by immunoSEQ multiplex PCR, yet TCRdb's version contains in-frame clones alone and is incomplete. In the table there are about 680,000 clones, 89% of which are singletons. These data belong to a study of Ad26.COV2.S vaccination and SARS-CoV-2 variants. Trimming took 1 base from V and 2 from J; bases not matched to a gene: 4. The CDR3 runs to 15 residues. CDR1 is LGHNA, CDR2 YNFKEQ, per germline. The treatment here: about 20 received Ad26.COV2.S at low or high dose, single or two shots; five or six received placebo; per-sample allocation not given. All samples were drawn on day 63, counting from the first vaccine or placebo injection.

The rearrangement joins TRBV4-2 to TRBJ2-7, with 8 nucleotides matching TRBD2. This TCR derives from a person between 18 and 65 years old who received the Ad26.COV2.S COVID-19 vaccine or a placebo. The sample consisted of peripheral blood, taken in a trial of Ad26.COV2.S vaccine versus placebo. Here the CDR3 DNA reads TGTGCCAGCAGCCAAGTTAGCGGGGTGGCCTACGAGCAGTACTTC. This encodes CASSQVSGVAYEQYF.